The 23 T cell receptor beta chains below all came from one sample that was sequenced in a study of siplizumab effects on memory and regulatory T cells (dated by TCRdb to between 2018 and 2021). Library generation was performed with the immunoSEQ multiplex PCR assay. Drawn from immuneACCESS, this table holds only the in-frame rearrangements with V and J called that TCRdb kept. Clones are partly lost; checked studies trace under half to an unresolved V gene and leave the rest unexplained. This sample is represented by 80,000 to 95,000 clones; approximately 95% of them were singletons. Clones ranked in the top ten supply about a fifth of the sample. The sequenced material came from CD8+ T cells sorted from blood. The receptors stem from a human donor in good health.

The chain employs TRBV19 and TRBJ1-5; D is undetermined. The V end lost 7 bases, the J end lost 6 bases, and 10 bases lay between the germline ends. CDR3 length equals 12 residues. Germline loops: CDR1 LNHDA, CDR2 SQIVND (reference sequence). CDR3 DNA sequence: TGTGCCAGTACCCCTGGCGGTCAGCCCCAGCATTTT. Translation gives CASTPGGQPQHF.

V gene TRBV23-1 combines with J gene TRBJ2-7; D remains ambiguous. Being an ORF, TRBV23-1 has a function that is uncertain. The CDR3 length is 15 residues. V lost 2 bases and J 6 bases, leaving 17 bases between the germline ends. The CDR3 DNA reads TGCGCCAGCAGTCAAATAGCCCTGATCCTCAGCGAGCAGTACTTC. This codes for CASSQIALILSEQYF.

The genes are TRBV4-1 and TRBJ1-3, with D hard to call. Looked up from germline, CDR1 is MGHRA and CDR2 is YSYEKL. This CDR3 is built from 16 residues. V shed 4 bases and J shed 0 bases, with 13 bases lying between them. The CDR3 sequence: CASSLSKASSGNTIYF. CDR3 in DNA: TGCGCCAGCAGCCTAAGTAAGGCTAGCTCTGGAAACACCATATATTTT.

The V call is TRBV5-1, the J call TRBJ2-1; D possibly corresponds to TRBD1 (6 bases). Trimming shortened V by 4 bases and J by 0 bases, and 14 bases separated the two germline ends. In germline, CDR1 is SGHRS, CDR2 YFSETQ. There are 16 residues in the CDR3. CDR3 residues: CASSQRDTSSYNEQFF. The CDR3 nucleotides read TGCGCCAGCAGCCAACGGGACACTTCCTCCTACAATGAGCAGTTCTTC. The full variable domain, in which reference TRBV5-1 and TRBJ2-1 provide the parts outside the CDR3, is KAGVTQTPRYLIKTRGQQVTLSCSPISGHRSVSWYQQTPGQGLQFLFEYFSETQRNKGNFPGRFSGRQFSNSRSEMNVSTLELGDSALYLCASSQRDTSSYNEQFFGPGTRLTVL.

The chain is built from TRBV9 and TRBJ1-5, with TRBD1 matching 9 bases. The CDR3 has 15 residues. V dropped 0 bases and J dropped 6; count of bases not matched to a gene: 4. Germline CDR1 SGDLS, CDR2 YYNGEE. In DNA, the CDR3 is TGTGCCAGCAGCGTAGGGGGACAGGGCGGTCAGCCCCAGCATTTT. Its protein is CASSVGGQGGQPQHF.

V is TRBV27 and J is TRBJ2-4, with 9 positions matching TRBD1. This CDR3 contains 16 residues. Germline CDR1 is MNHEY and CDR2 is SMNVEV (reference sequence). J lost 1 base, V lost 5 bases, and 6 bases had no gene match. The CDR3 DNA is TGTGCCAGCAGTATTGGGACAGGGCGGGCCAAAAACATTCAGTACTTC. Amino acid sequence: CASSIGTGRAKNIQYF.

The chain employs TRBV6-5 and TRBJ2-7; 8 nucleotides agree with TRBD1. V lost 6 bases to trimming and J lost 4 bases; unmatched junction nucleotides: 5. CDR1 is MNHEY and CDR2 is SVGAGI in the germline V gene. The CDR3 sequence is 13 residues long. The CDR3, as DNA: TGTGCCAGCAGCCGCAGGGGGCGGTACGAGCAGTACTTC. Its protein product is CASSRRGRYEQYF.

The V gene is TRBV27, the J gene TRBJ2-3; 15 nucleotides match TRBD2. This CDR3 has 19 amino acids. The germline gives CDR1 MNHEY, CDR2 SMNVEV (reference sequence). The J segment lost 1 base and the V segment lost 5 bases, leaving 10 bases of the junction unmatched. The CDR3 sequence is CASSIPGLAGGPRTDTQYF. In DNA form, the CDR3 reads TGTGCCAGCAGTATCCCCGGACTAGCGGGAGGGCCTCGCACAGATACGCAGTATTTT.

This clone was seen just once. The chain couples TRBV27 to TRBJ2-2; 15 bases line up with TRBD2. CDR1 and CDR2 (germline): MNHEY, SMNVEV (reference sequence). The CDR3 consists of 17 residues. V trimming: 6 bases; J trimming: 0 bases; junction bases outside the gene matches: 2. In DNA, the CDR3 is TGTGCCAGCAGCTGGACTAGCGGGAGGGCGAACACCGGGGAGCTGTTTTTT. Its translation is CASSWTSGRANTGELFF.

V and J are TRBV7-9 and TRBJ2-1; TRBD2 might be the D (6 bases). Deletions cut 5 bases from V and 4 bases from J, with 15 bases between. Germline CDR1 and CDR2: SEHNR and FQNEAQ (reference sequence). CDR3 size: 15 residues. Written as DNA, the CDR3 is TGTGCCAGCAGCCAAGTCCTAGCGAGTTACAATGAGCAGTTCTTC. As protein: CASSQVLASYNEQFF.

For the CDR3, the DNA is TGTGCCAGCAGCTTAGGTCCAGGGGGCAATCAGCCCCAGCATTTT. Amino acids: CASSLGPGGNQPQHF. The J gene is TRBJ1-5, the V gene TRBV7-6; D perhaps matches TRBD1 (6 bases). CDR1 is SGHVS and CDR2 is FNYEAQ in the germline V gene. The CDR3 runs 15 residues. Trimming stripped 1 base from V and 2 bases from J, with 9 bases between.

This chain links TRBV12-5 with TRBJ2-5, with D possibly TRBD2 on 6 matching bases. The last part of the DNA fits TRBJ2-7 better; the J call may be wrong. The CDR3 extends over 16 amino acids. CDR1 is LGHNT, CDR2 FRNRAP, per germline. Written as DNA, the CDR3 is TGTGCTAGTGGTCACACTCCCGGGACTGGAGGCTACGAGCAGTACTTC. This gives the protein CASGHTPGTGGYEQYF.

CDR3 region: CASSLEAGAYEQYF. DNA of the CDR3: TGTGCCAGCAGCTTGGAAGCGGGAGCTTACGAGCAGTACTTC. This chain joins TRBV5-4 and TRBJ2-7; 8 bases line up with TRBD2. CDR1 SGHNT and CDR2 YYREEE come from the germline V gene (reference sequence). J lost 4 bases, V lost 0 bases, and 3 bases had no gene match. The CDR3 consists of 14 residues.

The rearrangement joins TRBV7-9 to TRBJ2-3; 8 bases match TRBD2. The CDR3 runs 17 residues. With V trimmed by 6 bases and J by 4 bases, 15 bases remained unmatched. Germline V gene lookup returns CDR1 SEHNR and CDR2 FQNEAQ (reference sequence). The CDR3 nucleotides are TGTGCCAGCAGTTCCCGGGAAGCGGGAGAACTGCCAGATACGCAGTATTTT. This translates into CASSSREAGELPDTQYF.

The chain combines TRBV4-1 with TRBJ2-6, with TRBD1 matching over 9 bases. This CDR3 region has 16 residues. V was pared by 7 bases and J by 1 base, with 5 bases of the junction left unmatched. CDR1 and CDR2 (germline): MGHRA, YSYEKL. CDR3 residues: CASKGQGGSGANVLTF. The CDR3 DNA reads TGCGCCAGCAAGGGACAGGGTGGTTCTGGGGCCAACGTCCTGACTTTC.

This chain joins TRBV6-1 and TRBJ2-5, with a possible D match to TRBD1 (5 bases). The CDR3 covers 13 residues. The germline CDR1 and CDR2 sequences are MNHNS and SASEGT. V was trimmed by 6 bases and J by 3 bases, leaving 11 bases between them. The CDR3 loop is CASRGVNEETQYF. The CDR3 nucleotides are TGTGCCAGCAGAGGGGTAAATGAAGAGACCCAGTACTTC.

This clone is a singleton in its sample. This rearrangement joins TRBV6-5 to TRBJ2-7; D perhaps matches TRBD2 (5 bases). Trimming shortened V by 5 bases and J by 4 bases, and 18 bases separated the two germline ends. CDR1 is MNHEY, CDR2 SVGAGI, per germline. The CDR3 contains 15 residues. The CDR3 here is CASSPAKGRGYEQYF. In nucleotides, the CDR3 is TGTGCCAGCAGTCCCGCGAAGGGCCGGGGATACGAGCAGTACTTC.

The V gene is TRBV11-2, the J gene TRBJ2-7, with D perhaps matching TRBD2 (5 bases). V lost 5 bases and J lost 0, with 23 bases in between. The CDR3 consists of 18 residues. The germline V gene has CDR1 SGHAT and CDR2 FQNNGV. This CDR3 is CASSPHRDQIWTSYEQYF. As DNA, the CDR3 is TGTGCCAGCAGCCCCCATCGGGATCAAATATGGACCTCCTACGAGCAGTACTTC.

This clone was seen a single time. The gene calls are TRBV19 and TRBJ2-4; D not resolved. This CDR3 is built from 14 residues. Deletions cut 5 bases from V and 1 base from J, with 9 bases between. Germline assignment: CDR1 LNHDA and CDR2 SQIVND (reference sequence). CDR3 in amino acids: CASSPTVAKNIQYF. Here the CDR3 DNA reads TGTGCCAGTAGTCCCACAGTTGCCAAAAACATTCAGTACTTC.

The rearrangement uses TRBV12-5 and TRBJ2-3; 13 bases fit TRBD2. CDR1 is LGHNT and CDR2 is FRNRAP in the germline V gene. The CDR3 has 16 amino acids. Trimming at V came to 2 bases and at J to 9 bases, leaving 8 bases not matched to a gene. CDR3 amino acids: CASGLPRTSGGRTQYF. CDR3 nucleotide sequence: TGTGCTAGTGGTTTGCCCCGGACTAGCGGGGGTAGGACGCAGTATTTT.

This chain uses TRBV4-1 with TRBJ2-2, with D possibly being TRBD1 or TRBD2 (5 bases each). V was shortened by 0 bases and J by 8 bases, with 7 bases between the two germline ends. The CDR3 is 13 amino acids. Germline CDR1 is MGHRA and CDR2 is YSYEKL. DNA of the CDR3: TGCGCCAGCAGCCAAGAGGGGGTGGGGGAGCTGTTTTTT. It yields the protein CASSQEGVGELFF.

This clone is a singleton in its sample. The gene calls are TRBV6-6 and TRBJ1-3; 9 nucleotides line up with TRBD1. Germline CDR1 and CDR2: MNHNY and SVGAGI (reference sequence). CDR3 length equals 15 residues. The trim removed 4 bases at V and 2 bases at J, leaving 3 bases unmatched. The CDR3 DNA follows: TGTGCCAGCAGTTTGGACAGGGGTACTGGAAACACCATATATTTT. The encoded protein is CASSLDRGTGNTIYF.

The chain employs TRBV29-1 and TRBJ2-3; D possibly uses TRBD1 or TRBD2 (5 bases each). V was shortened by 3 bases and J by 4 bases, with 29 bases between the two germline ends. CDR1 is SQVTM and CDR2 is ANQGSEA in the germline V gene. The CDR3 covers 19 residues. CDR3 sequence reads: CSVEGQGDAGHLRADTQYF. The CDR3 DNA reads as TGCAGCGTTGAGGGGCAGGGAGACGCGGGTCACCTTCGGGCAGATACGCAGTATTTT.